This T cell receptor beta chain is from a study of shared clonotypes between healthy human individuals. CD45RO-negative cells were positively selected for CCR7, leaving out terminally differentiated effector memory CD45RA+ cells. This was a deep-level run. Here immunoSEQ multiplex PCR was the method, and the copy in TCRdb shows in-frame clones only, minus some. The sample includes over 800,000 clones, around 93% seen only once; the top ten take approximately 25%. Germline V lookup: CDR1 GTSNPN, CDR2 SVGIG (reference sequence). CDR3 length: 11 amino acids. The V end was cut by 5 bases, the J end by 8 bases, with 12 bases between. The table lists this clone with a few counts. Its antigen is not identified. Study-wide findings and caveats: In general, naive subsets displayed greater estimated richness than memory subsets did. A reduction in generation probabilities was seen for non-shared clonotypes relative to those shared by all four donors. When naive CD4 clonotypes were compared across a few donors, about 4.8% were shared.

Sequences were obtained from naive CD8+ T cells sorted from blood. The V and J genes are TRBV30 and TRBJ1-1; the D is unclear. The sequence came from a young man in good health. The CDR3 nucleotides read TGTGCCTGGGACTCGGGCGGCGAAGCTTTCTTT. Its protein is CAWDSGGEAFF.